The TCR beta chain described here comes from a study of blood T cells in healthy people across ages. The use of a sample-barcoded 5' primer and a J-beta primer mix characterized a second PCR of about 7 to 12 cycles. TCRdb processed the 5' RACE reads anew with MiXCR; each CDR3 protein has one entry. Here the sample spans over 500,000 distinct CDR3 sequences, about a quarter being singletons. This clonotype appeared a few times. The CDR3 runs 15 residues. V gave up 5 bases and J gave up 9 bases; unmatched junction bases: 11. Separately, the same data were catalogued under a study of T cells of mothers and their children.

Sequenced sample: blood. The V gene is TRBV12-3 or TRBV12-4, the J gene TRBJ2-1; TRBD2 agrees at 9 bases. This TCR derives from a boy aged 2-15 years in good health. CDR3 sequence reads: CASSPGGSGRIEQFF. The CDR3 nucleotides are TGTGCCAGCAGTCCCGGGGGAAGCGGGAGGATTGAGCAGTTCTTC.